This entry lists 30 T cell receptor beta chains sequenced from one sample in a study of blood T cells in healthy people across ages. A second roughly 7 to 12 cycle PCR used barcoded and J-beta primers. TCRdb re-called the 5' RACE reads through MiXCR, storing one row per CDR3 protein. This table holds roughly 2 million distinct CDR3 sequences, about 50% found once. What was sequenced was blood. The receptors come from a middle-aged woman in good health.

This chain links TRBV11-2 with TRBJ2-1; 11 nucleotides agree with TRBD1. Losses at the gene ends were 5 bases for V and 7 bases for J; bases not matched to a gene: 7. The CDR3 totals 15 residues. Germline V lookup: CDR1 SGHAT, CDR2 FQNNGV. Here the CDR3 DNA reads TGTGCCAGCAGCCCACCGGGACAGGGGGAGAATGAGCAGTTCTTC. This sequence encodes CASSPPGQGENEQFF.

This clonotype was seen repeatedly, ten times or more. V and J are TRBV4-3 and TRBJ1-2; no firm D call. V dropped 0 bases and J dropped 1 base, with 12 bases sitting between them. The CDR3 contains 16 residues. CDR1 is LGHNA, CDR2 YSLEER, per germline. CDR3 nucleotide sequence: TGCGCCAGCAGCCAAGATGGCGCGGGATTTAACTATGGCTACACCTTC. It specifies CASSQDGAGFNYGYTF.

This clonotype has a handful of counts. The chain carries TRBV4-2 and TRBJ2-1; TRBD2 aligns across 10 bases. Unmatched junction bases numbered 5, after V lost 0 bases and J lost 0 bases. Germline-derived CDR1 and CDR2 are LGHNA and YNFKEQ. The CDR3 contains 18 residues. In DNA, the CDR3 is TGTGCCAGCAGCCAAGACCATAGCGGGGGGCCCTCCTACAATGAGCAGTTCTTC. Its protein is CASSQDHSGGPSYNEQFF.

V gene TRBV11-2 combines with J gene TRBJ1-4; 10 bases align to TRBD1. This CDR3 comprises 16 residues. CDR1 is SGHAT and CDR2 is FQNNGV in the germline V gene. With V trimmed by 3 bases and J by 5 bases, 6 bases remained unmatched. CDR3 in amino acids: CASSFLPGQGNEKLFF. Written as DNA, the CDR3 is TGTGCCAGCAGCTTCCTACCGGGACAGGGGAATGAAAAACTGTTTTTT.

The chain joins TRBV6-2 or TRBV6-3 to TRBJ1-2; TRBD1 matches at 7 bases. Germline V gives CDR1 MNHEY, CDR2 SVGEGT. This CDR3 has 16 residues. V lost 0 bases to trimming and J lost 1 base; unmatched junction nucleotides: 5. This chain's CDR3 is CASSYSQGTHNYGYTF. The CDR3 DNA sequence: TGTGCCAGCAGTTACTCACAGGGGACCCATAACTATGGCTACACCTTC.

This clonotype turned up a few times. The chain is built from TRBV27 and TRBJ2-7, with a possible D match to TRBD2 (6 bases). The germline V gene encodes CDR1 MNHEY and CDR2 SMNVEV (reference sequence). Trimming took 5 bases from V and 0 from J, leaving 20 bases between them. CDR3 length equals 17 residues. Here the CDR3 reads CASSRGRAGSSSYEQYF. CDR3 nucleotides: TGTGCCAGCAGTCGAGGACGAGCGGGTTCGAGCTCCTACGAGCAGTACTTC.

This sequence joins TRBV20-1 and TRBJ1-5, with TRBD1 matching over 10 bases. This CDR3 comprises 16 residues. V lost 6 bases, J lost 5 bases, and 13 bases stayed unmatched. In germline, CDR1 is DFQATT, CDR2 SNEGSKA (reference sequence). CDR3 residues: CSATKLSGQGYQPQHF. The CDR3 nucleotides are TGCAGTGCCACTAAACTATCGGGACAGGGGTATCAGCCCCAGCATTTT.

There are a few counts of this clonotype. This sequence joins TRBV7-2 and TRBJ2-5, with unresolved D. Per the germline V gene, CDR1 is SGHTA and CDR2 is FQGNSA. Trimming shortened V by 6 bases and J by 6 bases, and 11 bases separated the two germline ends. The CDR3 length is 12 residues. CDR3 sequence reads: CASSPARKTQYF. The CDR3 coding sequence is TGTGCCAGCAGTCCGGCGAGGAAGACCCAGTACTTC. The full variable domain, its missing parts supplied by reference TRBV7-2 and TRBJ2-5, is GAGVSQSPSNKVTEKGKDVELRCDPISGHTALYWYRQSLGQGLEFLIYFQGNSAPDKSGLPSDRFSAERTGGSVSTLTIQRTQQEDSAVYLCASSPARKTQYFGPGTRLLVL.

In its sample, this clonotype was seen a few times. The chain carries TRBV10-3 and TRBJ2-3; D may be TRBD2 (5 bases). Trimming stripped 5 bases from V and 2 bases from J, with 14 bases between. CDR3 length: 15 amino acids. The germline gives CDR1 ENHRY, CDR2 SYGVKD. Here the CDR3 DNA reads TGTGCCATCAGTCCGCGGATTAGCGTCACAGATACGCAGTATTTT. Protein sequence: CAISPRISVTDTQYF.

The chain couples TRBV27 to TRBJ2-1; 10 bases fit TRBD2. The CDR3 consists of 15 residues. Germline CDR1 is MNHEY and CDR2 is SMNVEV (reference sequence). J gave up 6 bases and V 4 bases, and 6 bases lay outside the gene matches. CDR3 sequence (DNA): TGTGCCAGCAGTTCTTGGACTAGCGGACGCAATGAGCAGTTCTTC. The encoded protein is CASSSWTSGRNEQFF.

As for this clonotype: The junction departs from the called germline gene at one end, perhaps through a read error. The rearrangement uses TRBV6-1 and TRBJ1-5, with 8 bases identical to TRBD1. The CDR3 loop spans 18 amino acids. Per germline, CDR1 MNHNS and CDR2 SASEGT. This chain's CDR3 is CASSRDRGIISSSQPQHF. CDR3 coding DNA: TGTGCCAGCAGCCGTGACAGGGGAATTATTTCAAGCAGTCAGCCCCAGCATTTT.

V gene TRBV20-1 combines with J gene TRBJ2-1, with unresolved D. This CDR3 region has 12 residues. CDR1 DFQATT and CDR2 SNEGSKA come from the germline V gene (reference sequence). V was cut by 1 base and J by 10 bases, with 11 bases left in between. The CDR3 reads CSARAPTKEQFF. DNA for the CDR3: TGCAGTGCTAGAGCCCCAACCAAAGAGCAGTTCTTC.

Written as DNA, the CDR3 is TGTGCCAGCAGCGTAGTCTGGCGGGGGCTATATTTCGATGAGCAGTTCTTC. Translated: CASSVVWRGLYFDEQFF. J is TRBJ2-1 and V is TRBV9; D may be TRBD2 (7 bases). V lost 0 bases, J lost 8 bases, and 21 bases lay in between. Per germline, CDR1 SGDLS and CDR2 YYNGEE. The CDR3 spans 17 residues. Looking up the rest from reference TRBV9 and TRBJ2-1 gives the full variable domain: DSGVTQTPKHLITATGQRVTLRCSPRSGDLSVYWYQQSLDQGLQFLIQYYNGEERAKGNILERFSAQQFPDLHSELNLSSLELGDSALYFCASSVVWRGLYFDEQFFGPGTRLTVL.

This clonotype was picked up a small number of times. This chain joins TRBV20-1 and TRBJ2-5; 7 nucleotides align to TRBD2. The trim removed 5 bases at V and 4 bases at J, leaving 10 bases unmatched. The CDR3 loop spans 14 amino acids. Germline V gene lookup returns CDR1 DFQATT and CDR2 SNEGSKA (reference sequence). The CDR3 nucleotides read TGCAGTGCTCAGGTTAAGGGGAGGGGAGAGACCCAGTACTTC. It translates to CSAQVKGRGETQYF.

The J gene is TRBJ2-7, the V gene TRBV2, with 9 bases matching TRBD2. V shed 7 bases, J shed 0 bases, and the junction held 1 base outside the gene matches. The CDR3 contains 13 residues. CDR1 SNHLY and CDR2 FYNNEI come from the germline V gene. The CDR3 sequence is CASKTSGSYEQYF. The CDR3 nucleotides read TGTGCCAGCAAGACTAGCGGCTCCTACGAGCAGTACTTC.

For this clonotype: At one boundary the junction diverges from the germline segment, which might be a read error. The rearrangement joins TRBV4-2 to TRBJ2-1, with 7 bases matching TRBD1. The CDR3 has 14 residues. CDR1 is LGHNA, CDR2 YNFKEQ, per germline. CDR3 protein: CASSQPDRTCERFF. In DNA form, the CDR3 reads TGTGCCAGCAGCCAGCCGGACAGGACCTGCGAGCGGTTCTTC.

A note on this clonotype: Since a much larger clone is just one base distant, this may be a read error. The V and J genes are TRBV6-2 or TRBV6-3 and TRBJ2-5, with a possible D match to TRBD1 (5 bases). The CDR3 has 14 residues. V lost 0 bases, J lost 0 bases, and 5 bases lay in between. CDR1 MNHEY and CDR2 SVGEGT come from the germline V gene. CDR3 in DNA: TGTGCCAGCAGTTACTCGACAGACCAAGAGACCCAGTACTTC. This gives the protein CASSYSTDQETQYF.

This clonotype was counted between two and nine times. The chain recombines TRBV5-6 with TRBJ2-5; D gene ambiguous. Germline V gene data show CDR1 as SGHDT and CDR2 as YYEEEE. There are 15 residues in the CDR3. V shed 4 bases and J shed 2 bases, with 15 bases lying between them. The CDR3 region is CASSIVRRLQETQYF. The CDR3 DNA follows: TGTGCCAGCAGCATTGTCCGGCGGCTTCAAGAGACCCAGTACTTC.

V is TRBV20-1 and J is TRBJ1-5; 8 bases map to TRBD1. This CDR3 spans 14 amino acids. Germline CDR1 and CDR2: DFQATT and SNEGSKA (reference sequence). J lost 4 bases, V lost 2 bases, and 4 bases had no gene match. CDR3 sequence: CSARLDRANQPQHF. The CDR3 bases are TGCAGTGCTAGACTGGACAGGGCGAATCAGCCCCAGCATTTT.

The chain recombines TRBV10-3 with TRBJ2-7; a weak D match, TRBD2 (5 bases). This CDR3 is 14 amino acids long. V lost 7 bases to trimming and J lost 3 bases, with 16 bases between them. Germline CDR1 and CDR2: ENHRY and SYGVKD. CDR3 residues: CAIIERSSDYEQYF. The CDR3 DNA reads TGTGCCATCATCGAGAGGAGTAGCGACTACGAGCAGTACTTC.

This clonotype came up many times. The chain couples TRBV6-1 to TRBJ1-2; weak D call: TRBD1 (5 bases). V was shortened by 1 base and J by 1 base, with 13 bases between the two germline ends. Germline CDR1 is MNHNS and CDR2 is SASEGT. The CDR3 totals 16 residues. The CDR3 sequence: CASSEVIGAINYGYTF. The CDR3 coding sequence is TGTGCCAGCAGTGAAGTGATAGGGGCGATTAACTATGGCTACACCTTC.

This clonotype was counted a few times. The CDR3: CATSRDFGQSSYEQYF. The CDR3 coding sequence is TGTGCCACCAGCAGAGATTTCGGCCAAAGCTCCTACGAGCAGTACTTC. The chain uses TRBV15 and TRBJ2-7, with no clear D. The CDR3 loop spans 16 amino acids. Trimming left V 0 bases short and J 0 bases short, with 12 bases between. CDR1 LNHNV and CDR2 YYDKDF come from the germline V gene (reference sequence). Variable domain in full (rest from reference TRBV15 and TRBJ2-7): DAMVIQNPRYQVTQFGKPVTLSCSQTLNHNVMYWYQQKSSQAPKLLFHYYDKDFNNEADTPDNFQSRRPNTSFCFLDIRSPGLGDTAMYLCATSRDFGQSSYEQYFGPGTRLTVT.

The chain couples TRBV29-1 to TRBJ1-2; D call uncertain. The V gene's germline CDR1 is SQVTM and CDR2 ANQGSEA. V was shortened by 5 bases and J by 7 bases, with 20 bases between the two germline ends. This CDR3 has 14 residues. CDR3: CSVLVTSGRSGYTF. The CDR3 nucleotides are TGCAGCGTTTTAGTGACATCCGGTCGGAGTGGCTACACCTTC.

Many counts were recorded for this clonotype. The chain recombines TRBV7-2 with TRBJ2-5, with D perhaps TRBD2 (5 bases). Between the trimmed V and J ends, which lost 6 bases and 2 bases, there was a span of 13 bases. CDR1 and CDR2 (germline): SGHTA, FQGNSA. The CDR3 spans 14 residues. The CDR3 loop is CASSPAGLQETQYF. In DNA, the CDR3 is TGTGCCAGCAGTCCCGCGGGTCTTCAAGAGACCCAGTACTTC.

This clonotype is a singleton in its sample. V gene TRBV28 combines with J gene TRBJ1-6; D unclear. V lost 7 bases, J lost 12 bases, and 19 bases lay in between. There are 14 residues in the CDR3. Germline lookup yields CDR1 MDHEN and CDR2 SYDVKM. The CDR3 loop reads CASNPDLYGGPLHF. CDR3 bases: TGTGCCAGCAACCCGGACCTATACGGTGGACCCCTCCACTTT. Combining the CDR3 with reference TRBV28 and TRBJ1-6 gives the whole variable domain DVKVTQSSRYLVKRTGEKVFLECVQDMDHENMFWYRQDPGLGLRLIYFSYDVKMKEKGDIPEGYSVSREKKERFSLILESASTNQTSMYLCASNPDLYGGPLHFGNGTRLTVT.

The chain uses TRBV6-1 and TRBJ2-4; 9 bases map to TRBD1. Germline V gene lookup returns CDR1 MNHNS and CDR2 SASEGT. This CDR3 is 13 amino acids long. V gave up 7 bases and J gave up 13 bases; unmatched junction bases: 11. The CDR3 region has the DNA TGTGCCAGCAAGCGGACAGGGGCTGGGGAGCAGTACTTC. Translation: CASKRTGAGEQYF.

The rearrangement uses TRBV20-1 and TRBJ2-4; D is ambiguous. Germline V CDR1 and CDR2: DFQATT, SNEGSKA (reference sequence). The V end was cut by 4 bases, the J end by 0 bases, with 10 bases between. This CDR3 has 14 amino acids. CDR3 amino acids: CSAIMDLAKNIQYF. CDR3 DNA sequence: TGCAGTGCTATTATGGATCTAGCCAAAAACATTCAGTACTTC.

The CDR3 region has the DNA TGCAGTGCTAGAGTCCTCACAGATACGCAGTATTTT. Translation: CSARVLTDTQYF. J is TRBJ2-3 and V is TRBV20-1; D is ambiguous. Per the germline V gene, CDR1 is DFQATT and CDR2 is SNEGSKA (reference sequence). The CDR3 length is 12 residues. V lost 1 base and J 2 bases, leaving 4 bases between the germline ends.

This chain links TRBV7-3 with TRBJ2-1; the D gene is possibly TRBD1 (6 bases). The CDR3 runs to 16 residues. Germline V gene sequence: CDR1 SGHTA, CDR2 FQGTGA. Trimming removed 5 bases from V and 6 bases from J, with 20 bases in between. The CDR3, as DNA: TGTGCCAGCAGCCCTCGTGTGGGGGCGGATATCAATGAGCAGTTCTTC. It encodes CASSPRVGADINEQFF.

CDR3: CSASELDTQYF. The CDR3, as DNA: TGCAGTGCTAGCGAGCTCGATACGCAGTATTTT. The chain links TRBV20-1 to TRBJ2-3; D gene uncertain. This CDR3 spans 11 amino acids. Trimming took off 3 bases at V and 6 bases at J, with 7 bases between the two ends. Germline CDR1 reads DFQATT; CDR2 reads SNEGSKA (reference sequence).